These 29 T cell receptor beta chains were all obtained from the same sample, sequenced in a study of blood T cell repertoires in COVID-19. Method: immunoSEQ multiplex PCR; TCRdb's copy keeps in-frame clones and lacks some. The data contain some 50,000 clones, roughly 89% of them singletons. The sample consisted of peripheral blood. The receptors were gathered from a man aged 45-65 years with acute or convalescent COVID-19.

The V call is TRBV6-6, the J call TRBJ1-3; D ambiguous. The V and J ends lost 2 bases and 0 bases respectively, with 8 bases between them. This CDR3 is built from 15 residues. Per germline, CDR1 MNHNY and CDR2 SVGAGI (reference sequence). CDR3 protein: CASSYEHPSGNTIYF. The CDR3 DNA reads TGTGCCAGCAGTTACGAACATCCCTCTGGAAACACCATATATTTT.

This chain joins TRBV4-2 and TRBJ2-1; 7 bases match TRBD2. The CDR3 has 16 residues. From germline, CDR1 is LGHNA and CDR2 YNFKEQ. V lost 0 bases and J lost 4; bases outside the gene matches: 6. The CDR3 bases are TGTGCCAGCAGCCAAGAGCCTCGCGGGGGTTACAATGAGCAGTTCTTC. This encodes CASSQEPRGGYNEQFF.

The genes are TRBV30 and TRBJ2-5; 8 bases map to TRBD2. Trimming took 0 bases from V and 5 from J; bases not matched to a gene: 8. CDR3 size: 15 residues. Germline loops: CDR1 GTSNPN, CDR2 SVGIG (reference sequence). DNA of the CDR3: TGTGCCTGGAGTGTACAAGCGGGAGCGTGGGAGACCCAGTACTTC. Translating gives CAWSVQAGAWETQYF.

The rearrangement joins TRBV10-2 to TRBJ2-1, with TRBD1 matching 7 bases. J was trimmed by 9 bases and V by 3 bases; bases with no gene match: 2. CDR3 length equals 12 residues. Germline CDR1 and CDR2: WSHSY and SAAADI. The CDR3 bases are TGCGCCAGCAGTGAAGGGGGCAGTGAGCAGTTCTTC. Its translation is CASSEGGSEQFF.

V is TRBV29-1 and J is TRBJ2-1, with 8 bases identical to TRBD1. The CDR3 spans 14 residues. The germline V gene has CDR1 SQVTM and CDR2 ANQGSEA. The V segment lost 7 bases and the J segment 4 bases; nucleotides outside the gene matches: 9. Here the CDR3 reads CSAEKGQAYNEQFF. CDR3 bases: TGCAGCGCCGAAAAGGGACAGGCTTACAATGAGCAGTTCTTC.

This chain connects TRBV4-3 to TRBJ2-6; D is undetermined. The length of the CDR3 is 18 residues. CDR1 and CDR2 (germline): LGHNA, YSLEER. The germline V and J ends were trimmed by 0 bases and 2 bases, with 14 bases remaining between them. The CDR3 DNA is TGCGCCAGCAGCCAAGAACGGCAGGTACGGCCTGGGGCCAACGTCCTGACTTTC. Translation: CASSQERQVRPGANVLTF.

The rearrangement joins TRBV7-2 to TRBJ2-3, with 10 bases lining up with TRBD2. The CDR3 is made up of 19 amino acids. The germline CDR1 and CDR2 sequences are SGHTA and FQGNSA. Trimming took 0 bases from V and 0 from J; bases not matched to a gene: 9. The CDR3, as DNA: TGTGCCAGCAGCTTAGCACTAGCGGGGAAATCCTCTAGCACAGATACGCAGTATTTT. Translating it yields CASSLALAGKSSSTDTQYF. The full variable domain, rest sourced from reference TRBV7-2 and TRBJ2-3, is GAGVSQSPSNKVTEKGKDVELRCDPISGHTALYWYRQSLGQGLEFLIYFQGNSAPDKSGLPSDRFSAERTGGSVSTLTIQRTQQEDSAVYLCASSLALAGKSSSTDTQYFGPGTRLTVL.

Here the CDR3 reads CASSWRRNTGELFF. The CDR3, as DNA: TGTGCCAGCAGCTGGAGGAGAAACACCGGGGAGCTGTTTTTT. The chain carries TRBV11-3 and TRBJ2-2; a weak D match, TRBD2 (5 bases). Germline V gene sequence: CDR1 SGHNT, CDR2 YENEEA. This CDR3 has 14 amino acids. Trimming cost V 4 bases and J 2 bases, with 8 bases left between them.

This chain links TRBV28 with TRBJ2-3, with 10 bases that match TRBD1. The J segment lost 4 bases and the V segment lost 5 bases, leaving 9 bases of the junction unmatched. In germline, CDR1 is MDHEN, CDR2 SYDVKM. CDR3 length: 16 residues. This CDR3 is CASSGSTGGFSDTQYF. The DNA of the CDR3 is TGTGCCAGCAGTGGGTCGACAGGGGGCTTTTCAGATACGCAGTATTTT.

V gene TRBV9 combines with J gene TRBJ2-3, with D possibly being TRBD1 (5 bases). The ends were cut back, 3 bases at V and 0 bases at J, with 8 bases in the middle. Germline CDR1 reads SGDLS; CDR2 reads YYNGEE. There are 14 residues in the CDR3. Here the CDR3 reads CASSGGFSTDTQYF. The CDR3 nucleotides read TGTGCCAGCAGCGGGGGCTTTAGCACAGATACGCAGTATTTT.

CDR3 nucleotide sequence: TGTGCCTCGAGGAGGGTCTCTGGGGCCAACGTCCTGACTTTC. Amino acid sequence: CASRRVSGANVLTF. The chain uses TRBV30 and TRBJ2-6, with a weak D call TRBD2 (6 bases). V was pared by 7 bases and J by 0 bases, with 10 bases between. The V gene's germline CDR1 is GTSNPN and CDR2 SVGIG (reference sequence). The length of the CDR3 is 14 residues.

This chain links TRBV4-1 with TRBJ2-7; D gene ambiguous. Germline CDR1 and CDR2: MGHRA and YSYEKL. Trimming removed 1 base at V and 2 bases at J, with 9 bases between. The CDR3 is made up of 14 amino acids. The CDR3 nucleotides are TGCGCCAGCAGCCAAGGTGGAGATCCCTACGAGCAGTACTTC. Its translation is CASSQGGDPYEQYF.

V gene TRBV5-6 combines with J gene TRBJ1-2; TRBD1 agrees at 9 bases. This CDR3 region has 12 residues. The germline gives CDR1 SGHDT, CDR2 YYEEEE. V dropped 4 bases and J dropped 12; count of bases not matched to a gene: 7. Here the CDR3 DNA reads TGTGCCAGCAGCACCAACAGGGGGCAGGACACCTTC. Protein sequence: CASSTNRGQDTF.

The rearrangement joins TRBV19 to TRBJ2-5; 7 positions agree with TRBD1. The CDR3 contains 14 residues. From germline, CDR1 is LNHDA and CDR2 SQIVND (reference sequence). V was pared by 5 bases and J by 2 bases, with 5 bases of the junction left unmatched. The CDR3: CASSPTGSQETQYF. DNA for the CDR3: TGTGCCAGTAGTCCGACAGGGTCTCAAGAGACCCAGTACTTC.

The CDR3 nucleotides are TGTGCCAGCAGTTTAAATAGGGGGTATAATTCACCCCTCCACTTT. Amino acid sequence: CASSLNRGYNSPLHF. This chain joins TRBV27 and TRBJ1-6, with D perhaps TRBD1 (6 bases). From germline, CDR1 is MNHEY and CDR2 SMNVEV (reference sequence). Trimming shortened V by 2 bases and J by 4 bases, and 9 bases separated the two germline ends. This CDR3 contains 15 residues.

V is TRBV19 and J is TRBJ2-3; TRBD1 matches 9 bases. The CDR3 spans 15 residues. V shed 1 base, J shed 2 bases, and the junction held 1 base outside the gene matches. Germline values: CDR1 LNHDA, CDR2 SQIVND (reference sequence). CDR3 bases: TGTGCCAGTAGTATAGGGACAGGGGTCACAGATACGCAGTATTTT. Amino acids: CASSIGTGVTDTQYF.

The chain has TRBV6-6 and TRBJ1-5; possibly TRBD1 for D (6 bases). The CDR3 runs to 14 residues. Trimming shortened V by 5 bases and J by 7 bases, and 15 bases separated the two germline ends. Germline V gene lookup returns CDR1 MNHNY and CDR2 SVGAGI (reference sequence). The CDR3 loop reads CASSASQGTQPQHF. The CDR3 nucleotides read TGTGCCAGCAGTGCATCCCAGGGGACCCAGCCCCAGCATTTT.

This chain connects TRBV5-1 to TRBJ2-2; 12 bases map to TRBD2. Per germline, CDR1 SGHRS and CDR2 YFSETQ. The V gene end was trimmed by 0 bases and the J gene end by 7 bases; junction bases not matched to a gene: 4. CDR3 length: 16 residues. The CDR3 spells CASSLELAGGVGELFF. For the CDR3, the DNA is TGCGCCAGCAGCTTGGAGCTAGCGGGAGGGGTCGGGGAGCTGTTTTTT.

This clone came up a few times. This sequence joins TRBV4-3 and TRBJ1-2; tentative D call: TRBD1 (5 bases). CDR3 length: 15 amino acids. Per germline, CDR1 LGHNA and CDR2 YSLEER. Trimming removed 4 bases at V and 5 bases at J, with 17 bases between. The CDR3 DNA reads as TGCGCCAGCAGCCTAAGTCGGGGCGGGAGGTATGGCTACACCTTC. Amino acids: CASSLSRGGRYGYTF.

V is TRBV28 and J is TRBJ2-5; possibly TRBD1 for D (5 bases). The germline gives CDR1 MDHEN, CDR2 SYDVKM. Trimming took 4 bases from V and 5 from J, leaving 14 bases between them. The CDR3 consists of 14 residues. The CDR3 loop is CASSSSLTVETQYF. The CDR3, as DNA: TGTGCCAGCAGTTCCTCTTTGACAGTGGAGACCCAGTACTTC. The full variable domain, its missing parts supplied by reference TRBV28 and TRBJ2-5, is DVKVTQSSRYLVKRTGEKVFLECVQDMDHENMFWYRQDPGLGLRLIYFSYDVKMKEKGDIPEGYSVSREKKERFSLILESASTNQTSMYLCASSSSLTVETQYFGPGTRLLVL.

The chain employs TRBV30 and TRBJ1-5, with TRBD1 as a possible D gene (6 bases). V lost 3 bases, J lost 6 bases, and 21 bases lay in between. The CDR3 loop spans 16 amino acids. The germline V gene encodes CDR1 GTSNPN and CDR2 SVGIG (reference sequence). CDR3 sequence: CAWSSGGRGFSQPQHF. CDR3 sequence (DNA): TGTGCCTGGAGCAGCGGGGGCAGGGGATTTTCTCAGCCCCAGCATTTT.

The chain has TRBV5-8 and TRBJ1-5; D unresolved. The CDR3 consists of 15 residues. The V end was cut by 0 bases, the J end by 7 bases, with 14 bases between. Per germline, CDR1 SGHTS and CDR2 YDEGEE. CDR3: CASSLGAGVSQPQHF. The CDR3 bases are TGTGCCAGCAGCTTGGGCGCGGGCGTTTCCCAGCCCCAGCATTTT.

V usage is TRBV4-1 and J usage is TRBJ2-3; 8 nucleotides agree with TRBD2. The CDR3 is 16 amino acids. In germline, CDR1 is MGHRA, CDR2 YSYEKL. The V gene end was trimmed by 4 bases and the J gene end by 1 base; junction bases not matched to a gene: 7. The CDR3 loop is CASSRTGSGGTDTQYF. In DNA, the CDR3 is TGCGCCAGCAGCCGGACCGGTAGCGGGGGCACAGATACGCAGTATTTT.

The V and J genes are TRBV6-2 or TRBV6-3 and TRBJ2-3; 9 bases are a match to TRBD2. Germline loops: CDR1 MNHEY, CDR2 SVGEGT. After removal of 1 base from V and 5 bases from J, the junction contained 16 bases not matched to a gene. The CDR3 has 19 residues. CDR3 nucleotide sequence: TGTGCCAGCAGTTACTGGTCGGTGTCTAGCGGGGAATGGGTAGATACGCAGTATTTT. This encodes CASSYWSVSSGEWVDTQYF.

The rearrangement uses TRBV6-5 and TRBJ1-4, with D possibly TRBD1 on 6 matching bases. The CDR3 spans 12 residues. Germline V gene data show CDR1 as MNHEY and CDR2 as SVGAGI. The V end was cut by 8 bases, the J end by 3 bases, with 7 bases between. The CDR3 region has the DNA TGTGCCAGCGGACAGCCTAATGAAAAACTGTTTTTT. Protein: CASGQPNEKLFF.

The V and J genes are TRBV11-3 and TRBJ2-3; 12 positions agree with TRBD2. The germline CDR1 and CDR2 sequences are SGHNT and YENEEA. This CDR3 has 15 residues. V shed 5 bases, J shed 4 bases, and the junction held 4 bases outside the gene matches. The CDR3 nucleotides read TGTGCCAGCAGCCAGACTAGCGGGAGATCAGATACGCAGTATTTT. Translated: CASSQTSGRSDTQYF.

V and J are TRBV2 and TRBJ1-3; no clear D gene. The germline gives CDR1 SNHLY, CDR2 FYNNEI. This CDR3 has 12 residues. Trimming shortened V by 6 bases and J by 10 bases, and 13 bases separated the two germline ends. The CDR3 DNA reads TGTGCCAGCAGGTCCGGCCCCGGGACCATATATTTT. Translating it yields CASRSGPGTIYF.

Only a few counts were recorded for this clone. The chain joins TRBV6-2 or TRBV6-3 to TRBJ1-4; a possible D gene is TRBD1 (6 bases). V lost 6 bases, J lost 8 bases, and 16 bases lay in between. The CDR3 is made up of 14 amino acids. Germline CDR1 and CDR2: MNHEY and SVGEGT. The CDR3 DNA follows: TGTGCCAGCAGCGCCGGGACAAGCTACGAAAAACTGTTTTTT. This gives the protein CASSAGTSYEKLFF.

The chain has TRBV5-1 and TRBJ1-1, with TRBD1 matching 7 bases. The J segment lost 1 base and the V segment lost 4 bases, leaving 7 bases of the junction unmatched. This CDR3 is built from 15 residues. CDR1 and CDR2 (germline): SGHRS, YFSETQ. The CDR3 loop is CASSPMTGRNTEAFF. CDR3 bases: TGCGCCAGCAGCCCAATGACAGGGAGGAACACTGAAGCTTTCTTT.